This is a list of T cell receptor beta chains from one sample in a study of T cells in Graves' hyperthyroidism and ophthalmopathy. TCRdb re-called the multiplex PCR reads through MiXCR, storing one row per CDR3 protein. The table records approximately 360,000 distinct CDR3 sequences, 20% to 25% of them present only once. Material: blood. These receptors were collected from a man aged 45-65 years with Graves' hyperthyroidism. Both conserved end residues are part of each CDR3. The order of the fields is D gene, clone size, V gene, J gene, CDR3 DNA, CDR3 protein. The D gene is left open where the match is weak. The size field is filled for only some rows; it gives once, few, many or a size class.

>.|.|TRBV2|TRBJ2-3
TGTGCCAGCAATCGGCAGGACCAGTCAGATACGCAGTATTTT
CASNRQDQSDTQYF
>.|.|TRBV11-3|TRBJ1-5
TGTGCCAGCAGGGGAGCCGACAGTAGCAATCAGCCCCAGCATTTT
CASRGADSSNQPQHF
>TRBD2|few|TRBV19|TRBJ2-1
TGTGCCAGTAAGGGAATAGCGGGGTCCTACAATGAGCAGTTCTTC
CASKGIAGSYNEQFF
>TRBD1|.|TRBV7-2|TRBJ1-2
TGTGCCAGCAGCCCAAACGGACAGGGCTATGGCTACACCTTC
CASSPNGQGYGYTF
>.|many|TRBV30|TRBJ1-1
TGTGCCTGGAGTACAGGGATCTTTAGCACTGAAGCTTTCTTT
CAWSTGIFSTEAFF
>TRBD2|few|TRBV7-8|TRBJ2-1
TGTGCCAGCAGCTTAGTTCGGGGGGCCTACAATGAGCAGTTCTTC
CASSLVRGAYNEQFF
>.|.|TRBV11-2|TRBJ1-5
TGTGCCAGCAGCACATGGACAGAGGCAGATACGCAGCATTTT
CASSTWTEADTQHF
>TRBD2|few|TRBV9|TRBJ2-7
TGTGCCAGCAGCGTAGACCCGGGAGGGCTTTACGAGCAGTACTTC
CASSVDPGGLYEQYF
>TRBD2|few|TRBV20-1|TRBJ2-3
TGCAGTGCTCATAGGTCCGGGGGAGGGACCACAGATACGCAGTATTTT
CSAHRSGGGTTDTQYF
>.|.|TRBV12-3/TRBV12-4|TRBJ2-7
TGTGCCAGCAGTGGGGACTCCTCCTACGAGCAGTACTTC
CASSGDSSYEQYF
>.|many|TRBV24-1|TRBJ1-5
TGTGCCACCAGTGACTCTACCCTCGGGGGAGGCAATCAGCCCCAGCATTTT
CATSDSTLGGGNQPQHF
>.|many|TRBV10-3|TRBJ2-3
TGTGCCATCAACAGGGCGAGCACAGATACGCAGTATTTT
CAINRASTDTQYF
>TRBD2|few|TRBV29-1|TRBJ2-1
TGCAGCGCCCCAAATACTCTAGCGGGAGGGCCGGGTGAGCAGTTCTTC
CSAPNTLAGGPGEQFF
>.|.|TRBV5-5|TRBJ2-7
TGTGCCAGCAGCTTGGTCGACGAGAGCTCCTACGAGCAGTACTTC
CASSLVDESSYEQYF
>.|few|TRBV11-2|TRBJ1-1
TGTGCCAGCAGCCCTCGACGGACCGCTGGGACTGAAGCTTTCTTT
CASSPRRTAGTEAFF
>.|.|TRBV5-1|TRBJ1-4
TGCGCCAGCAGCTTGCTCAGGGGTCCTAATGAAAAACTGTTTTTT
CASSLLRGPNEKLFF
>TRBD2|once|TRBV29-1|TRBJ2-5
TGCAGCGTTGTCGGGGGGGAGCTAGCGGGAGTTACCCAGTACTTC
CSVVGGELAGVTQYF
>.|few|TRBV19|TRBJ1-2
TGTGCCAGTAGTATTGCCCGACAACCTCTAAACTATGGCTACACCTTC
CASSIARQPLNYGYTF
>TRBD1|.|TRBV11-2|TRBJ1-2
TGTGCCAGCAGCTTAGAGGGACAGACCCACATCTTC
CASSLEGQTHIF
>.|.|TRBV15|TRBJ2-3
TGTGCCACCAGCTCCCGGGGGACAGCCGATACGCAGTATTTT
CATSSRGTADTQYF
>TRBD1|few|TRBV7-8|TRBJ2-2
TGTGCCAGCAGCTTAGCCGGGACAGGGTGGGAGCTGTTTTTT
CASSLAGTGWELFF
>.|few|TRBV11-2|TRBJ1-2
TGTGCCAGCAGCCGTTGGACGGCCCCGGGTGGCTACACCTTC
CASSRWTAPGGYTF
>.|.|TRBV3-1|TRBJ2-5
TGTGCCAGCAGCCAATATGGAGGGAGTGGGCAAGAGACCCAGTACTTC
CASSQYGGSGQETQYF
>TRBD1|few|TRBV7-9|TRBJ2-1
TGTGCCAGCAGCTTCACCGGGACAGGGGCCGCCAATGAGCAGTTCTTC
CASSFTGTGAANEQFF
>.|.|TRBV28|TRBJ1-3
TGTGCCAGCAGGGACCGGGGAAACACCATATATTTT
CASRDRGNTIYF